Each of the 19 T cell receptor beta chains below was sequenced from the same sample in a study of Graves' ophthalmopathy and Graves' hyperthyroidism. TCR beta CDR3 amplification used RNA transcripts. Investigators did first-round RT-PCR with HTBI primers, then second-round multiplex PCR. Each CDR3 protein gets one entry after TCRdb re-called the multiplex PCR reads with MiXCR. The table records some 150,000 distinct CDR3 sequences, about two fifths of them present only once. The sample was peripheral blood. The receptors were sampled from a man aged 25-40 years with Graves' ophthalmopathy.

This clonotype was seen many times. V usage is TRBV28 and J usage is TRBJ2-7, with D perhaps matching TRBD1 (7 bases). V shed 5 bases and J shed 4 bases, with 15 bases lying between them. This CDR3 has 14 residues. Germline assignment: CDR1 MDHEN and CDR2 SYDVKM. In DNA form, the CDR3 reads TGTGCCAGCAGTCGCCAGGGGGGTTCTTACGAGCAGTACTTC. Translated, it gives CASSRQGGSYEQYF.

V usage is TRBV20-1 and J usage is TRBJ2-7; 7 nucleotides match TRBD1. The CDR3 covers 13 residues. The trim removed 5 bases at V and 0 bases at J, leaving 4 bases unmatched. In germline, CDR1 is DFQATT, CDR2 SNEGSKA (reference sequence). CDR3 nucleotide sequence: TGCAGTGCTCCTTGGGACAGCTCCTACGAGCAGTACTTC. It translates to CSAPWDSSYEQYF.

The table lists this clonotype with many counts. The CDR3 reads CATLTGEQGNTEAFF. The CDR3 DNA follows: TGTGCCACCCTTACCGGGGAACAGGGGAACACTGAAGCTTTCTTT. The gene calls are TRBV10-3 and TRBJ1-1; D may be TRBD1 (6 bases). Germline-derived CDR1 and CDR2 are ENHRY and SYGVKD. CDR3 length equals 15 residues. The V end lost 10 bases, the J end lost 1 base, and 19 bases lay between the germline ends.

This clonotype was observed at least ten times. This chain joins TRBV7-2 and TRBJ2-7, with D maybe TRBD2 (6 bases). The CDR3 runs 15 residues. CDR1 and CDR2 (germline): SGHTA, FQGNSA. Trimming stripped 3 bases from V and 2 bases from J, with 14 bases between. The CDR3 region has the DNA TGTGCCAGCAGCTTTACAGCGGGCCCGACCTACGAGCAGTACTTC. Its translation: CASSFTAGPTYEQYF.

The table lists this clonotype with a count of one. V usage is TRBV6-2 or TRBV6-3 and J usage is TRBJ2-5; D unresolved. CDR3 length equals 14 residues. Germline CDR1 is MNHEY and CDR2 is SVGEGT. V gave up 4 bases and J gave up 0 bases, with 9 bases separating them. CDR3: CASSLFTYQETQYF. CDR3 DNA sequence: TGTGCCAGCAGTTTATTTACGTACCAAGAGACCCAGTACTTC.

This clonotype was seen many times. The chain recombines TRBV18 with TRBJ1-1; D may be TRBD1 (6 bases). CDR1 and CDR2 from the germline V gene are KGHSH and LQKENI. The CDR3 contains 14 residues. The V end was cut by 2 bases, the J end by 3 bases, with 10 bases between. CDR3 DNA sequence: TGTGCCAGCTCACCATCGGAGGGGGACACTGAAGCTTTCTTT. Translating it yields CASSPSEGDTEAFF. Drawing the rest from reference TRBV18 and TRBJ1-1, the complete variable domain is NAGVMQNPRHLVRRRGQEARLRCSPMKGHSHVYWYRQLPEEGLKFMVYLQKENIIDESGMPKERFSAEFPKEGPSILRIQQVVRGDSAAYFCASSPSEGDTEAFFGQGTRLTVV.

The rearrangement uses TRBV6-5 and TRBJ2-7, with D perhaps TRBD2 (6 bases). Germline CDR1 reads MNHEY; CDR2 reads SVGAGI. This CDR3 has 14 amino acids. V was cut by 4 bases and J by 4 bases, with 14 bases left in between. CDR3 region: CASSSLSGSYEQYF. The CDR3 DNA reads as TGTGCCAGCAGTTCCCTATCCGGGAGTTACGAGCAGTACTTC.

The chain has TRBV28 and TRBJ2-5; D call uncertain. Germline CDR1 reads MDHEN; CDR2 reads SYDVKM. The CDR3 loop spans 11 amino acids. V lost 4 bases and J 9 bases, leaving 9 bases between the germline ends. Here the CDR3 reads CASSYDAAQYF. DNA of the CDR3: TGTGCCAGCAGTTACGACGCCGCCCAGTACTTC.

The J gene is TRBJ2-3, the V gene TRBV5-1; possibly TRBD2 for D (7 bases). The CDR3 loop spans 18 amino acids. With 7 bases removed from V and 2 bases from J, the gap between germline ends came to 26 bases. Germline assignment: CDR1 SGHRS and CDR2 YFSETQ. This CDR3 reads CASALASGGQLNTDTQYF. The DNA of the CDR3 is TGCGCCAGCGCATTAGCCTCGGGGGGCCAGCTCAACACAGATACGCAGTATTTT. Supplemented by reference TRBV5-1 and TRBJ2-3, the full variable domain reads KAGVTQTPRYLIKTRGQQVTLSCSPISGHRSVSWYQQTPGQGLQFLFEYFSETQRNKGNFPGRFSGRQFSNSRSEMNVSTLELGDSALYLCASALASGGQLNTDTQYFGPGTRLTVL.

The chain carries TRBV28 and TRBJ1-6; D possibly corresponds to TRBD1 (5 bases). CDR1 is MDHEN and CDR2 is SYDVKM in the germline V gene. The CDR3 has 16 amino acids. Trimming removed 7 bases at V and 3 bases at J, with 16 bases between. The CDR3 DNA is TGTGCCAGCACGACAGCGCAGACACTCTATAATTCACCCCTCCACTTT. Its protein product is CASTTAQTLYNSPLHF.

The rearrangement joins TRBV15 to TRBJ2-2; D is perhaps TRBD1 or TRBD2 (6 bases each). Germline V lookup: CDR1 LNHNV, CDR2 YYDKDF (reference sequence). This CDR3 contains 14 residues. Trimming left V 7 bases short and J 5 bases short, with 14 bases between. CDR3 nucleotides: TGTGCCACCAAGAGTTGGGGGGCTACCGGGGAGCTGTTTTTT. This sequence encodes CATKSWGATGELFF.

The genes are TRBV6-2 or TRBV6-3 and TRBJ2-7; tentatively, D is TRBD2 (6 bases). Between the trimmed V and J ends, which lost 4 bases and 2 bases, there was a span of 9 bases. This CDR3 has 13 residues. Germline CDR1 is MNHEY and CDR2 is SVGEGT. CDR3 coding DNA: TGTGCCAGCAGTTCTAGCGACCCCTACGAGCAGTACTTC. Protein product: CASSSSDPYEQYF.

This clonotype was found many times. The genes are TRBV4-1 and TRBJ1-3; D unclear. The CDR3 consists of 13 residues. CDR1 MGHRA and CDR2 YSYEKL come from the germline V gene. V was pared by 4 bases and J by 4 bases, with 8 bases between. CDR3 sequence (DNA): TGCGCCAGCAGCCGAGCCCCAGGAAACACCATATATTTT. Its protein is CASSRAPGNTIYF.

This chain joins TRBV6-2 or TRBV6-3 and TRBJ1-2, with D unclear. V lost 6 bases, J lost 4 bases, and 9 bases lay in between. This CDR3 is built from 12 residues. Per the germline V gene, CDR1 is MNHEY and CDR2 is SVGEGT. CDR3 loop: CASSPVRYGYTF. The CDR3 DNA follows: TGTGCCAGCAGCCCCGTACGCTATGGCTACACCTTC.

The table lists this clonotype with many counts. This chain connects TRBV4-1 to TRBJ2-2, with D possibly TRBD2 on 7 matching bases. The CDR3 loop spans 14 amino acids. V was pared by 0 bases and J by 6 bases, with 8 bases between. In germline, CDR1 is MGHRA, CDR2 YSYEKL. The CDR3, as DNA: TGCGCCAGCAGCCAAGAAGGGGGGGCCGGGGAGCTGTTTTTT. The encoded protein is CASSQEGGAGELFF.

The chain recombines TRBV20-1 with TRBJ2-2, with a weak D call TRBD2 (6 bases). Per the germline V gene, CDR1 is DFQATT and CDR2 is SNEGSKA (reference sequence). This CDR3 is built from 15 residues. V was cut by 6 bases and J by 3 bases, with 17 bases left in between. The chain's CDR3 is CSAPKGPGDTGELFF. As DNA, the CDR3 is TGCAGTGCCCCGAAAGGTCCGGGAGACACCGGGGAGCTGTTTTTT.

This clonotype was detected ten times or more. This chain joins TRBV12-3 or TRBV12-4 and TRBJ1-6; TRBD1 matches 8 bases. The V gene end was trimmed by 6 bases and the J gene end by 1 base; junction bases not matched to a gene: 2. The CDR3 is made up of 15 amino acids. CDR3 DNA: TGTGCCAGCAGCAGGGACAGGTCCTATAATTCACCCCTCCACTTT. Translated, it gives CASSRDRSYNSPLHF.

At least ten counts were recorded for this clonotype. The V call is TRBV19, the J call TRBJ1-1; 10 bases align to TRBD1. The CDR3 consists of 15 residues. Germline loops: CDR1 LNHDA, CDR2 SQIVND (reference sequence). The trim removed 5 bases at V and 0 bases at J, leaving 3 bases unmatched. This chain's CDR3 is CASSVTGGLNTEAFF. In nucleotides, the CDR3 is TGTGCCAGTAGTGTGACAGGGGGCCTGAACACTGAAGCTTTCTTT.

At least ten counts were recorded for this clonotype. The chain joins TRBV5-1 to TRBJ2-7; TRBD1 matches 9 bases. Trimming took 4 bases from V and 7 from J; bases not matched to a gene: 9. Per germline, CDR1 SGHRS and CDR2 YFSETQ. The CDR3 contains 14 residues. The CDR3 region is CASSEDRGYGEQYF. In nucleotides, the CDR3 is TGCGCCAGCAGCGAGGACAGGGGTTATGGGGAGCAGTACTTC.